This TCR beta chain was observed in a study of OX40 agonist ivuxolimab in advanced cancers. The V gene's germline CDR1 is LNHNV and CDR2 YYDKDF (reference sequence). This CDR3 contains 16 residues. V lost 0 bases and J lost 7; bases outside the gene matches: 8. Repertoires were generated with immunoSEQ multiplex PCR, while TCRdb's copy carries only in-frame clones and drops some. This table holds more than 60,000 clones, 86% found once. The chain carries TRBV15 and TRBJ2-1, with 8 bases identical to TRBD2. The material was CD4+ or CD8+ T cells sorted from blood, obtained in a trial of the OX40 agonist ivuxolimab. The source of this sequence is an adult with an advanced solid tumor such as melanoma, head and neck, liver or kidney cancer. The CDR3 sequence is CATSRDAGGVWNEQFF. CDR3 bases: TGTGCCACCAGCAGAGATGCCGGGGGGGTGTGGAATGAGCAGTTCTTC.